This is a list of T cell receptor beta chains from one sample in a study of Ad26.COV2.S vaccination and SARS-CoV-2 variants. TCRdb's copy holds only in-frame clones and misses some; the assay was immunoSEQ multiplex PCR. The sample records 380,000 or so clones, about 88% being singletons. Sequences were derived from peripheral blood, sampled in a trial of Ad26.COV2.S vaccine versus placebo. These receptors were taken from a person between 18 and 59 years old who received the Ad26.COV2.S COVID-19 vaccine or a placebo. The CDR3 runs from the conserved cysteine through the conserved F or W. A D gene is named only where the DNA matches it firmly.

d_call v_call cdr3_aa
NA TRBV5-6 CASSLTGQSFSPLHF
TRBD1 TRBV6-4 CASSDSGTGALNTEAFF
NA TRBV5-1 CASSFNRVQTREDEKLFF
NA TRBV28 CASSLYRRRVQETQYF
NA TRBV20-1 CSASLTTTYEQYF
NA TRBV27 CASSFLGGSYEQYF
NA TRBV19 CASLSGRASTDTQYF
TRBD2 TRBV5-1 CASSAQLGGGAHEQFF
TRBD2 TRBV9 CASSLGGVGEQYF
NA TRBV5-6 CASSLRGNNSPLHF
NA TRBV7-2 CASSSIAGSGSPLHF